The present T cell receptor beta chain was sequenced within a study of cytomegalovirus exposure and HLA in healthy donors. General study results and limits: Across HLA loci, a later analysis found differing TCR association rates, with DRB1 most and HLA-C fewest.

With 60 Vbeta and 13 Jbeta primers, the PCR was carried out. The repertoire was sequenced with immunoSEQ multiplex PCR; TCRdb's copy has only in-frame clones and lacks some. The sample features 65,000 to 85,000 clones, with 1.5% to 2% in its top ten. The germline V gene encodes CDR1 SSHAT and CDR2 FNYEAQ (reference sequence). The CDR3 runs to 14 residues. About this clone: Antigen unknown. An end of the junction does not agree with germline; a read error may underlie this.

This receptor was obtained from a woman between 25 and 40 years old in good health and CMV-seronegative. The rearrangement uses TRBV7-7 and TRBJ2-1, with a weak D call TRBD2 (6 bases). Input material: PBMCs. In DNA form, the CDR3 reads TGTGCTAGCAGTCGCTCGGGGGTCGACAATGAGCAGTTCTTC. Its protein is CASSRSGVDNEQFF.